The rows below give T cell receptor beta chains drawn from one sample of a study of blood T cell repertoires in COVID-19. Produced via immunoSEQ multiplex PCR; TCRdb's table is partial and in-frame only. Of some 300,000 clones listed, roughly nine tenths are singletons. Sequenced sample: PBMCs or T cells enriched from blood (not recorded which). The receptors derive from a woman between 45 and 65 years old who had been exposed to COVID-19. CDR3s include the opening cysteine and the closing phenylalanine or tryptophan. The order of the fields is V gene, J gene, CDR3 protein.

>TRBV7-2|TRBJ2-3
CASSFTRDTDTQYF
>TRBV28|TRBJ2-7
CASRPPRGGLEEQYF
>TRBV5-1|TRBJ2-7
CASSLGTGPYEQYF
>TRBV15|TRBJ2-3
CATSSDYQRTDTQYF
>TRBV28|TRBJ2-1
CASSAGDRDNEQFF
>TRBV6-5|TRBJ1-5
CASSPGSRGNQPQHF
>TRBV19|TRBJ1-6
CASSMGTDNSPLHF
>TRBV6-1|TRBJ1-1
CASSERNRGSTFF
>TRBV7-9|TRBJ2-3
CASSLATSGVSDTQYF
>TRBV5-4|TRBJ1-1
CASSLGVGENTEAFF
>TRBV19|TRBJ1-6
CASSMNTINSPLHF
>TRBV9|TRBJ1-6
CASSVETTGSSYNSPLHF
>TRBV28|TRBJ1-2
CASSLEELYGYTF
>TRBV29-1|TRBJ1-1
CSVEAHRNTEAFF
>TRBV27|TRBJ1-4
CASRGAVGAANEKLFF
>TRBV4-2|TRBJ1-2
CASSPDRGYDGYTF
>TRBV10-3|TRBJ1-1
CAISENRGVSTEAFF
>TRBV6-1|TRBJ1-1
CASSEIRGGTEAFF